The 9 T cell receptor beta chains below were found in one sample sequenced in a study of blood T cell repertoires in COVID-19. Clones were sequenced by immunoSEQ multiplex PCR, and TCRdb holds only the in-frame ones, with some missing. The table lists 200,000 to 250,000 clones, about 79% of them singletons. The sequencing sample was made of peripheral blood. The receptors stem from an elderly man with acute or convalescent COVID-19.

This clone was seen once. The chain joins TRBV2 to TRBJ1-2; a weak D match, TRBD1 (6 bases). CDR1 and CDR2 from the germline V gene are SNHLY and FYNNEI. V gave up 5 bases and J gave up 2 bases, with 9 bases separating them. The CDR3 runs to 13 residues. The CDR3 coding sequence is TGTGCCAGCAGTCGGACAGCCAACTATGGCTACACCTTC. Protein sequence: CASSRTANYGYTF.

V gene TRBV5-1 combines with J gene TRBJ2-1, with 9 nucleotides matching TRBD1. CDR1 is SGHRS, CDR2 YFSETQ, per germline. The V gene end was trimmed by 5 bases and the J gene end by 7 bases; junction bases not matched to a gene: 10. This CDR3 is built from 15 residues. In DNA, the CDR3 is TGCGCCAGCAGGCCGGGACAGGGAAGTTGGAATGAGCAGTTCTTC. Translated, it gives CASRPGQGSWNEQFF. The variable domain in full, completed from reference TRBV5-1 and TRBJ2-1, reads KAGVTQTPRYLIKTRGQQVTLSCSPISGHRSVSWYQQTPGQGLQFLFEYFSETQRNKGNFPGRFSGRQFSNSRSEMNVSTLELGDSALYLCASRPGQGSWNEQFFGPGTRLTVL.

V is TRBV30 and J is TRBJ1-2, with TRBD1 matching 7 bases. V lost 4 bases and J lost 5; bases outside the gene matches: 7. This CDR3 has 13 amino acids. Germline loops: CDR1 GTSNPN, CDR2 SVGIG (reference sequence). CDR3 nucleotide sequence: TGTGCCTGGAATCTCCAGGGGGGATATGGCTACACCTTC. This encodes CAWNLQGGYGYTF. The full variable domain, completed using reference TRBV30 and TRBJ1-2, is SQTIHQWPATLVQPVGSPLSLECTVEGTSNPNLYWYRQAAGRGLQLLFYSVGIGQISSEVPQNLSASRPQDRQFILSSKKLLLSDSGFYLCAWNLQGGYGYTFGSGTRLTVV.

This chain connects TRBV7-2 to TRBJ2-7; weak D call: TRBD2 (6 bases). Germline assignment: CDR1 SGHTA and CDR2 FQGNSA. Trimming stripped 3 bases from V and 9 bases from J, with 15 bases between. CDR3 size: 13 residues. This CDR3 reads CASSFAGLVLQYF. CDR3 nucleotides: TGTGCCAGCAGCTTCGCGGGACTTGTGCTGCAGTACTTC.

This clone was seen a handful of times. The chain combines TRBV2 with TRBJ1-2, with a tentative D call TRBD1 (6 bases). CDR3 length equals 14 residues. Germline V CDR1 and CDR2: SNHLY, FYNNEI. V shed 7 bases and J shed 8 bases, with 20 bases lying between them. The CDR3 loop is CASKLAQGRSGYTF. The CDR3, as DNA: TGTGCCAGCAAACTGGCGCAGGGGCGTTCGGGCTACACCTTC.

The chain employs TRBV14 and TRBJ2-4; no definite D call. From germline, CDR1 is SGHDN and CDR2 FVKESK. With 0 bases removed from V and 0 bases from J, the gap between germline ends came to 9 bases. This CDR3 has 16 residues. CDR3 bases: TGTGCCAGCAGCCAAGATCCGGGTCTAGCCAAAAACATTCAGTACTTC. Residues: CASSQDPGLAKNIQYF.

The chain combines TRBV20-1 with TRBJ2-1; the D gene is possibly TRBD1 (6 bases). The length of the CDR3 is 15 residues. Germline CDR1 DFQATT, CDR2 SNEGSKA (reference sequence). V shed 3 bases and J shed 6 bases, with 18 bases lying between them. As DNA, the CDR3 is TGCAGTGCTAGTACCTCCCCCACAGGGCTCAATGAGCAGTTCTTC. It specifies CSASTSPTGLNEQFF.

This clone was seen once. The chain couples TRBV27 to TRBJ2-7; 7 bases fit TRBD1. This CDR3 contains 13 residues. In germline, CDR1 is MNHEY, CDR2 SMNVEV (reference sequence). The trim removed 5 bases at V and 6 bases at J, leaving 7 bases unmatched. The CDR3 region is CASSPGTVVEQYF. The CDR3 nucleotides are TGTGCCAGCAGTCCCGGGACAGTCGTCGAGCAGTACTTC.

The chain recombines TRBV2 with TRBJ2-6, with a weak D call TRBD1 (6 bases). With 10 bases removed from V and 2 bases from J, the gap between germline ends came to 18 bases. Germline values: CDR1 SNHLY, CDR2 FYNNEI. The CDR3 extends over 16 amino acids. The CDR3 DNA reads TGTGCCACCCACCCGGACAGCCTTCCTGGGGCCAACGTCCTGACTTTC. Translation gives CATHPDSLPGANVLTF.